Given below is one T cell receptor beta chain in context. Its matching antigen is unknown. The CDR3 extends over 13 amino acids. J gave up 6 bases and V 5 bases, and 7 bases lay outside the gene matches. Looked up from germline, CDR1 is SGHAT and CDR2 is FQNNGV. The protocol was immunoSEQ multiplex PCR, while the TCRdb copy is restricted to in-frame clones and leaves out a portion. The sample has approximately 230,000 clones; over 75% are singletons. This record belongs to a study of cytomegalovirus exposure and HLA in healthy donors. General study points: Associated with cytomegalovirus, according to the listing, were 150 to 200 TCR beta chains.

The gene calls are TRBV11-2 and TRBJ2-7, with TRBD1 identical over 7 bases. The source material was PBMCs. This receptor was identified in a man aged 18 to 29 in good health and CMV-seropositive. Here the CDR3 DNA reads TGTGCCAGCAGCCAGGGGGAATACGGCGAGCAGTACTTC. This encodes CASSQGEYGEQYF.